Shown below are 29 T cell receptor beta chains from a single sample sequenced in a study of blood T cells in healthy people across ages (dated by TCRdb to between 2014 and 2016). The receptor library was made with 5' RACE. The instrument given in TCRdb is Illumina HiSeq 2500. A second roughly 6 to 12 cycle PCR used a sample-barcoded 5' primer and a J-beta primer mix. TCRdb reworked the public reads: Q25 trimming with fastp, MiXCR clone assembly, productive beta chains retained. Rows merge per CDR3 protein into single entries with the most common DNA and genes. This sample lists approximately 780,000 distinct CDR3 sequences; more than 25% were detected once. In total, the top ten clones hold around 2.9% of the sample. The sample was also reused in another study, on T cells of mothers and their children.

The material sequenced was blood. The receptor set was obtained from a boy aged 5-17 years in good health.

The table lists this clonotype with a count of one. The chain links TRBV25-1 to TRBJ2-1, with D tentatively TRBD1 (6 bases). The DNA end is more similar to TRBJ2-7, so the J call may be wrong. Per the germline V gene, CDR1 is MGHDK and CDR2 is SYGVNS. The CDR3 covers 13 residues. CDR3 in amino acids: CASSNTGNYEQYF. In DNA form, the CDR3 reads TGTGCCAGCAGTAATACAGGGAACTACGAGCAGTACTTC.

This chain joins TRBV5-5 and TRBJ2-5; D may be TRBD1 (6 bases). The CDR3 loop spans 13 amino acids. The germline V gene has CDR1 SGHKS and CDR2 YYEKEE (reference sequence). V lost 4 bases to trimming and J lost 3 bases, with 10 bases between them. CDR3 bases: TGTGCCAGCAGCATCCCAGGGGAAGAGACCCAGTACTTC. As protein: CASSIPGEETQYF.

The rearrangement links TRBV30 to TRBJ2-5, with a weak D call TRBD2 (7 bases). V lost 0 bases and J lost 1, with 12 bases in between. This CDR3 region has 15 residues. Germline CDR1 is GTSNPN and CDR2 is SVGIG (reference sequence). The CDR3 sequence is CAWSVARGAQETQYF. The DNA of the CDR3 is TGTGCCTGGAGTGTAGCCCGGGGGGCCCAAGAGACCCAGTACTTC. The whole variable domain, filled in from reference TRBV30 and TRBJ2-5, reads SQTIHQWPATLVQPVGSPLSLECTVEGTSNPNLYWYRQAAGRGLQLLFYSVGIGQISSEVPQNLSASRPQDRQFILSSKKLLLSDSGFYLCAWSVARGAQETQYFGPGTRLLVL.

The V call is TRBV6-1, the J call TRBJ2-5; TRBD2 matches 12 bases. The J call may be wrong; the DNA end is better matched by TRBJ2-1. Looked up from germline, CDR1 is MNHNS and CDR2 is SASEGT. The CDR3 extends over 16 amino acids. The CDR3 bases are TGTGCCAGCAGTAAGGCAGGACTAGCGGGGTGGAATGAGCAGTTCTTC. It encodes CASSKAGLAGWNEQFF.

This sequence joins TRBV6-5 and TRBJ2-4, with TRBD1 matching 9 bases. J was trimmed by 6 bases and V by 0 bases; bases with no gene match: 3. The CDR3 runs 15 residues. Germline CDR1 MNHEY, CDR2 SVGAGI. The CDR3 DNA is TGTGCCAGCAGTTACTCCCCGGGACAGGGAAACATTCAGTACTTC. Translation: CASSYSPGQGNIQYF.

The chain joins TRBV9 to TRBJ2-5, with 7 bases lining up with TRBD2. The tail of the sequence fits TRBJ2-1 better, so the J call may be wrong. CDR3 length: 15 amino acids. Germline CDR1 and CDR2: SGDLS and YYNGEE. The CDR3 coding sequence is TGTGCCAGCAGCGGACTCGGAGCGGGGCACAATGAGCAGTTCTTC. This gives the protein CASSGLGAGHNEQFF.

The sample holds a few counts of this clonotype. V is TRBV11-2 and J is TRBJ2-3; D may be TRBD2 (6 bases). Germline V lookup: CDR1 SGHAT, CDR2 FQNNGV. Trimming shortened V by 5 bases and J by 6 bases, and 15 bases separated the two germline ends. This CDR3 contains 14 residues. Written as DNA, the CDR3 is TGTGCCAGCAGCGTACTGGACTATGTGGATACGCAGTATTTT. Translation gives CASSVLDYVDTQYF.

This clonotype has just a few counts. J is TRBJ1-4 and V is TRBV27; D is perhaps TRBD1 (5 bases). The CDR3 spans 16 residues. Between the trimmed V and J ends, which lost 0 bases and 5 bases, there was a span of 13 bases. Germline V gene data show CDR1 as MNHEY and CDR2 as SMNVEV (reference sequence). CDR3 residues: CASSLSGLPFNEKLFF. The CDR3 DNA is TGTGCCAGCAGTTTATCGGGACTACCCTTCAATGAAAAACTGTTTTTT. Together with reference TRBV27 and TRBJ1-4, the CDR3 gives the full variable domain: EAQVTQNPRYLITVTGKKLTVTCSQNMNHEYMSWYRQDPGLGLRQIYYSMNVEVTDKGDVPEGYKVSRKEKRNFPLILESPSPNQTSLYFCASSLSGLPFNEKLFFGSGTQLSVL.

This clonotype occurred a few times. J is TRBJ2-5 and V is TRBV19; D call uncertain. V lost 8 bases to trimming and J lost 0 bases, with 10 bases between them. The CDR3 runs 13 residues. Germline V gives CDR1 LNHDA, CDR2 SQIVND (reference sequence). The CDR3 coding sequence is TGTGCCAGTGGCAGGTCGTACCAAGAGACCCAGTACTTC. Residues: CASGRSYQETQYF.

CDR3 nucleotide sequence: TGCAGTGCTGCCGGGCCCCTGAATCAGCCCCAGCATTTT. Encoded protein: CSAAGPLNQPQHF. The V call is TRBV20-1, the J call TRBJ1-5; D is ambiguous. Germline CDR1 and CDR2: DFQATT and SNEGSKA (reference sequence). V gave up 5 bases and J gave up 4 bases, with 12 bases separating them. The CDR3 length is 13 residues.

This clonotype was counted a few times. This chain joins TRBV11-3 and TRBJ2-5, with 7 nucleotides matching TRBD2. Germline loops: CDR1 SGHNT, CDR2 YENEEA. V shed 5 bases and J 1 base; nucleotides not matched to a gene: 16. This CDR3 region has 18 residues. CDR3 sequence: CASSLSVFGLAAQETQYF. The CDR3 DNA is TGTGCCAGCAGCCTGTCGGTCTTCGGGCTAGCGGCCCAAGAGACCCAGTACTTC.

The chain employs TRBV9 and TRBJ1-1, with 7 bases identical to TRBD1. V was pared by 0 bases and J by 5 bases, with 7 bases of the junction left unmatched. The CDR3 totals 15 residues. Looked up from germline, CDR1 is SGDLS and CDR2 is YYNGEE. This CDR3 reads CASSVVAGGATEAFF. The CDR3 DNA reads as TGTGCCAGCAGCGTAGTCGCAGGGGGAGCGACTGAAGCTTTCTTT.

This clonotype was seen more than once but under ten times. The chain carries TRBV20-1 and TRBJ1-2; perhaps TRBD1 as D (5 bases). CDR3 length: 13 amino acids. From germline, CDR1 is DFQATT and CDR2 SNEGSKA (reference sequence). The V gene lost 5 bases and the J gene lost 0 bases, with 10 bases spanning the gap. The DNA of the CDR3 is TGCAGTGCTGCTGACAGATCTAACTATGGCTACACCTTC. As protein: CSAADRSNYGYTF.

This clonotype showed up just a few times. V usage is TRBV12-5 and J usage is TRBJ2-3, with TRBD2 identical over 9 bases. The V and J ends lost 6 bases and 3 bases, in that order; junction bases with no gene match: 10. The CDR3 is 16 amino acids. Germline CDR1 and CDR2: LGHNT and FRNRAP. The CDR3 DNA is TGTGCTAGTGGCTCCCTAGCGGGGCCAAGTACAGATACGCAGTATTTT. It encodes CASGSLAGPSTDTQYF. Variable domain in full (rest from reference TRBV12-5 and TRBJ2-3): DARVTQTPRHKVTEMGQEVTMRCQPILGHNTVFWYRQTMMQGLELLAYFRNRAPLDDSGMPKDRFSAEMPDATLATLKIQPSEPRDSAVYFCASGSLAGPSTDTQYFGPGTRLTVL.

This clonotype was detected only a few times. CDR3 in amino acids: CASQDRGLNYGYTF. The CDR3 DNA follows: TGTGCCAGCCAGGACAGGGGACTTAACTATGGCTACACCTTC. The V and J genes are TRBV28 and TRBJ1-2, with TRBD1 matching over 9 bases. J lost 1 base, V lost 8 bases, and 5 bases had no gene match. Germline loops: CDR1 MDHEN, CDR2 SYDVKM. The CDR3 is made up of 14 amino acids.

This clonotype was counted a few times. The chain recombines TRBV2 with TRBJ2-3; 13 bases align to TRBD2. In germline, CDR1 is SNHLY, CDR2 FYNNEI. V lost 6 bases to trimming and J lost 8 bases; unmatched junction nucleotides: 11. The CDR3 extends over 16 amino acids. This CDR3 reads CASSDGLAGARGTQYF. CDR3 nucleotides: TGTGCCAGCAGCGACGGACTAGCGGGGGCCCGGGGTACGCAGTATTTT.

This clonotype was counted a few times. The chain is built from TRBV5-1 and TRBJ1-6, with TRBD1 identical over 12 bases. CDR1 and CDR2 from the germline V gene are SGHRS and YFSETQ. Trimming at V came to 4 bases and at J to 9 bases, leaving 5 bases not matched to a gene. This CDR3 is 15 amino acids long. The CDR3 region is CASSTGQGASSPLHF. As DNA, the CDR3 is TGCGCCAGCAGCACGGGACAGGGGGCGAGTTCACCCCTCCACTTT.

This clonotype was counted a few times. This chain connects TRBV7-3 to TRBJ2-2; the D is unclear. The V end was cut by 5 bases, the J end by 7 bases, with 11 bases between. Germline loops: CDR1 SGHTA, CDR2 FQGTGA. There are 13 residues in the CDR3. CDR3 nucleotides: TGTGCCAGCAGCGCTACAGCGAACGGGGAGCTGTTTTTT. Protein: CASSATANGELFF.

The chain couples TRBV6-1 to TRBJ2-1; 7 bases fit TRBD2. The germline V gene encodes CDR1 MNHNS and CDR2 SASEGT. The CDR3 has 14 residues. V shed 6 bases and J 8 bases; nucleotides not matched to a gene: 10. CDR3 residues: CASSPAGLAYEQFF. The DNA of the CDR3 is TGTGCCAGCAGCCCAGCGGGGCTAGCGTATGAGCAGTTCTTC.

The chain has TRBV27 and TRBJ1-5; unclear D gene. Germline V gene data show CDR1 as MNHEY and CDR2 as SMNVEV (reference sequence). The CDR3 length is 14 residues. Deletions cut 1 base from V and 2 bases from J, with 6 bases between. This chain's CDR3 is CASSLLNGNQPQHF. The DNA for the CDR3 is TGTGCCAGCAGTTTATTGAACGGCAATCAGCCCCAGCATTTT.

The chain combines TRBV20-1 with TRBJ2-5, with 7 bases identical to TRBD2. The trim removed 7 bases at V and 1 base at J, leaving 6 bases unmatched. Germline-derived CDR1 and CDR2 are DFQATT and SNEGSKA (reference sequence). The CDR3 is 13 amino acids. CDR3 DNA: TGCAGTGTTCCCGGGACTACCCAAGAGACCCAGTACTTC. Encoded protein: CSVPGTTQETQYF.

This clonotype was seen only a few times. This rearrangement joins TRBV5-1 to TRBJ2-5, with 8 bases matching TRBD1. The CDR3 loop spans 15 amino acids. Per the germline V gene, CDR1 is SGHRS and CDR2 is YFSETQ. V shed 4 bases, J shed 1 base, and the junction held 6 bases outside the gene matches. Here the CDR3 DNA reads TGCGCCAGCAGCCCGGGACAGGATGCCCAAGAGACCCAGTACTTC. This sequence encodes CASSPGQDAQETQYF.

This clonotype has more than one count but fewer than ten. The V and J genes are TRBV7-9 and TRBJ1-1; no clear D gene. The CDR3 loop spans 12 amino acids. The germline gives CDR1 SEHNR, CDR2 FQNEAQ (reference sequence). Trimming cost V 4 bases and J 3 bases, with 6 bases left between them. CDR3 sequence: CASSYIDTEAFF. Written as DNA, the CDR3 is TGTGCCAGCAGCTACATAGACACTGAAGCTTTCTTT. The variable domain in full, with the rest retrieved from reference TRBV7-9 and TRBJ1-1, is DTGVSQNPRHKITKRGQNVTFRCDPISEHNRLYWYRQTLGQGPEFLTYFQNEAQLEKSRLLSDRFSAERPKGSFSTLEIQRTEQGDSAMYLCASSYIDTEAFFGQGTRLTVV.

The chain carries TRBV29-1 and TRBJ2-7; 8 bases are a match to TRBD1. The CDR3 is made up of 15 amino acids. Germline V gives CDR1 SQVTM, CDR2 ANQGSEA. V lost 6 bases and J lost 4; bases outside the gene matches: 14. Here the CDR3 reads CSVKGRGLRGYEQYF. CDR3 DNA sequence: TGCAGCGTAAAGGGCAGGGGGCTTAGGGGATACGAGCAGTACTTC.

CDR3 in DNA: TGCGCCAGCAGCTCCCGGGTAGACGGAGAGACCCAGTACTTC. It yields the protein CASSSRVDGETQYF. The chain is built from TRBV5-1 and TRBJ2-5; D gene ambiguous. CDR3 length: 14 residues. With 3 bases removed from V and 4 bases from J, the gap between germline ends came to 13 bases. Germline V gene lookup returns CDR1 SGHRS and CDR2 YFSETQ.

The genes are TRBV7-9 and TRBJ2-1; 9 bases agree with TRBD2. Germline V gene sequence: CDR1 SEHNR, CDR2 FQNEAQ (reference sequence). V was clipped by 5 bases and J by 4 bases; unmatched bases: 9. CDR3 length: 16 amino acids. The CDR3 here is CASSIEWLAGYNEQFF. CDR3 DNA: TGTGCCAGCAGCATCGAGTGGCTAGCGGGGTACAATGAGCAGTTCTTC.

The chain carries TRBV4-1 and TRBJ2-7, with 10 nucleotides matching TRBD1. V lost 4 bases, J lost 2 bases, and 11 bases stayed unmatched. From germline, CDR1 is MGHRA and CDR2 YSYEKL. The CDR3 is 17 amino acids. The CDR3 sequence is CASSRGNPGQGTYEQYF. CDR3 coding DNA: TGCGCCAGCAGCCGCGGGAACCCGGGACAGGGGACCTACGAGCAGTACTTC.

This chain links TRBV6-6 with TRBJ2-7; 7 bases map to TRBD2. Germline trimming cut 6 bases from V and 6 bases from J; bases unmatched to any gene: 5. This CDR3 has 12 amino acids. CDR1 is MNHNY, CDR2 SVGAGI, per germline (reference sequence). CDR3 in amino acids: CASSRLASEQYF. For the CDR3, the DNA is TGTGCCAGCAGCCGACTAGCAAGCGAGCAGTACTTC.

The table lists this clonotype with a few counts. No conserved phenylalanine or tryptophan is present at the end of the CDR3, so a read error is the likely explanation. No DNA is shown, since the ends of the CDR3 on it are uncertain; the CDR3 is the one TCRdb lists. The J gene is TRBJ2-5, the V gene TRBV2; TRBD2, the table's D call, was not compared with the DNA. Counting both end residues, the CDR3 totals 13 amino acids. Germline V gene data show CDR1 as SNHLY and CDR2 as FYNNEI. The CDR3 spells CASRPPGLAGDLV.